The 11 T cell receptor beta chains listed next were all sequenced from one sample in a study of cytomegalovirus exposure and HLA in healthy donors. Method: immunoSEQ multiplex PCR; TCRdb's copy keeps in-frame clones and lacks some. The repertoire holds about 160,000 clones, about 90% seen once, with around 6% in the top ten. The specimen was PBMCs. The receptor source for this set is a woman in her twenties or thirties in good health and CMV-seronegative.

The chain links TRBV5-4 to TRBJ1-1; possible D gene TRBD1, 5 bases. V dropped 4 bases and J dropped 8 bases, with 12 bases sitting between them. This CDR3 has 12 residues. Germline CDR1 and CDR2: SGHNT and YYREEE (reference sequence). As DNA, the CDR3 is TGTGCCAGCAGCCCCCCGACAGTCGAAGCTTTCTTT. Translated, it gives CASSPPTVEAFF.

CDR3 DNA sequence: TGTGCCAGCAGCCTGTCTGTGGGGGACAGGGACTCCTACGAGCAGTACTTC. Translated, it gives CASSLSVGDRDSYEQYF. The V call is TRBV27, the J call TRBJ2-7, with 9 bases identical to TRBD1. Germline lookup yields CDR1 MNHEY and CDR2 SMNVEV (reference sequence). The length of the CDR3 is 17 residues. V shed 6 bases, J shed 0 bases, and the junction held 12 bases outside the gene matches.

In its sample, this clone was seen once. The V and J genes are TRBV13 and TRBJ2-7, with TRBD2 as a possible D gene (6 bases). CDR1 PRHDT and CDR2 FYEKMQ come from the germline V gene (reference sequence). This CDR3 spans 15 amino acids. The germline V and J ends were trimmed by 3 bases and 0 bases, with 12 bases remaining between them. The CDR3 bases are TGTGCCAGCAGCTTGGCACGGGGGAGCTCCTACGAGCAGTACTTC. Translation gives CASSLARGSSYEQYF.

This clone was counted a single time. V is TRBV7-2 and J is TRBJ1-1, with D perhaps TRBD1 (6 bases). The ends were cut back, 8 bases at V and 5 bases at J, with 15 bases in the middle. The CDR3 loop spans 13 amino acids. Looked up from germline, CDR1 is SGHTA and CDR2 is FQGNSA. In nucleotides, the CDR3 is TGTGCCAGCTCTCGCCAGGGGAAAACTGAAGCTTTCTTT. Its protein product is CASSRQGKTEAFF.

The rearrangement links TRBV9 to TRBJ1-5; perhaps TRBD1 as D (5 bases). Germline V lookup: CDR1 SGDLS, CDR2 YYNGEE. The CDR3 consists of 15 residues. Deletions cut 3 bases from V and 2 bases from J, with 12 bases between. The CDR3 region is CASSADISGNQPQHF. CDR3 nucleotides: TGTGCCAGCAGCGCGGACATAAGTGGCAATCAGCCCCAGCATTTT.

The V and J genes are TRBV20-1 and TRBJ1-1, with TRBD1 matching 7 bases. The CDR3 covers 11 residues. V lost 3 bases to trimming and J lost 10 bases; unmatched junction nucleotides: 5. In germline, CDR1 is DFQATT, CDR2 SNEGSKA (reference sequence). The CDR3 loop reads CSARWAGGAFF. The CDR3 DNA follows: TGCAGTGCTAGGTGGGCAGGGGGAGCTTTCTTT.

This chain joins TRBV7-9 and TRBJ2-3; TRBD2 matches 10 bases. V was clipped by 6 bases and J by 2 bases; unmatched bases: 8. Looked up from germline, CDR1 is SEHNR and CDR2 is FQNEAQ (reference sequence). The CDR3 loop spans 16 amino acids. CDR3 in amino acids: CASRRTSGRYTDTQYF. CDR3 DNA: TGTGCCAGCAGAAGGACTAGCGGACGGTACACAGATACGCAGTATTTT.

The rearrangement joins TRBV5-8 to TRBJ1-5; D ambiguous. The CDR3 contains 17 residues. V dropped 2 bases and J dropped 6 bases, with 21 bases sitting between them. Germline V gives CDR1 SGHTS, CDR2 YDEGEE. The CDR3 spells CASSFSIGIGSFQPQHF. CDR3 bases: TGTGCCAGCAGCTTTTCGATCGGCATCGGATCGTTTCAGCCCCAGCATTTT.

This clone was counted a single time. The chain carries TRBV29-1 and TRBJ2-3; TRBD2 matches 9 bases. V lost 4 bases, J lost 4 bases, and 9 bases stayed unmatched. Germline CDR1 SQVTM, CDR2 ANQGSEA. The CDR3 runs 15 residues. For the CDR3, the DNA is TGCAGCGTTGGGGCTAGCGGGACCGTCTCAGATACGCAGTATTTT. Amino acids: CSVGASGTVSDTQYF.

In DNA, the CDR3 is TGTGCCAGCAGTCCTGGGGGCGCCGAGCGCTCCTATGGCTACACCTTC. Protein product: CASSPGGAERSYGYTF. The chain uses TRBV28 and TRBJ1-2; tentative D call: TRBD1 (6 bases). Germline CDR1 is MDHEN and CDR2 is SYDVKM. This CDR3 spans 16 amino acids. The ends were cut back, 5 bases at V and 4 bases at J, with 20 bases in the middle.

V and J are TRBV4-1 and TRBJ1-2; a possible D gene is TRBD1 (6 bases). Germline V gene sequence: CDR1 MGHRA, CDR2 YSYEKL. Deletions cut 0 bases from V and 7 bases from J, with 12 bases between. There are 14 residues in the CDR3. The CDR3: CASSQEPRGSGYTF. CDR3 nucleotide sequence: TGCGCCAGCAGCCAAGAACCCAGGGGAAGTGGCTACACCTTC.